This record covers a single T cell receptor beta chain. The entry originates in a study of blood T cell repertoires in COVID-19. Overall study: Sites in the United States, Italy and Spain provided acute and convalescent COVID-19 samples.

Participants were placed into cohorts based on the clinical history they reported. Germline V lookup: CDR1 LGHNA, CDR2 YSLEER. This CDR3 spans 15 amino acids. Trimming stripped 0 bases from V and 8 bases from J, with 14 bases between. Clones were read by immunoSEQ multiplex PCR, and TCRdb kept only the in-frame ones, dropping some. The sample lists a few hundred thousand clones; approximately 86% were seen once. The specimen was PBMCs or T cells enriched from blood (not recorded which). The chain carries TRBV4-3 and TRBJ2-4, with D maybe TRBD2 (5 bases). This clonotype originated in a woman between 35 and 50 years old with acute COVID-19. Here the CDR3 DNA reads TGCGCCAGCAGCCAAGAAGGGCCTCCGAGGGACATTCAGTACTTC. Residues: CASSQEGPPRDIQYF.